This entry is about one TCR beta chain. Germline lookup yields CDR1 DFQATT and CDR2 SNEGSKA (reference sequence). V lost 1 base and J 0 bases, leaving 10 bases between the germline ends. This CDR3 contains 16 residues. Making TCR cDNA involved 5'RACE template switching, which added UMIs and a universal primer site. TCRdb reprocessed the 5' RACE reads with MiXCR, giving one entry per CDR3 protein. The sample holds about 320,000 distinct CDR3 sequences, 6.8% seen once. The data were obtained in a study of T cells after yellow fever vaccination. The specimen was PBMCs, collected 35 to 50 days after the first yellow fever vaccination. The TCR originated in a man younger than 35 who received the YFV17D yellow fever vaccine. J is TRBJ1-6 and V is TRBV20-1; D is uncertain. CDR3 sequence reads: CSARGSASSYNSPLHF. The DNA of the CDR3 is TGCAGTGCTAGAGGTTCGGCTAGCTCCTATAATTCACCCCTCCACTTT.